One sample yielded the 14 T cell receptor beta chains listed below, sequenced in a study of shared clonotypes between healthy human individuals. This table comes from immunoSEQ multiplex PCR, and its TCRdb copy is limited to in-frame clones, with some not included. The sample shows roughly 2.2 million clones, less than 95% of them seen only once. The sequenced material came from naive CD4+ T cells from PBMCs. Stated subset: CD45RA+ positively selected. The receptors shown here come from a man between 18 and 35 years old in good health. Some clones in this sample may be carry-over from other donors' samples.

The chain uses TRBV18 and TRBJ2-7; 8 bases are a match to TRBD1. This CDR3 region has 13 residues. The V gene's germline CDR1 is KGHSH and CDR2 LQKENI. V lost 5 bases, J lost 2 bases, and 2 bases stayed unmatched. CDR3 loop: CASSADRAYEQYF. CDR3 nucleotides: TGTGCCAGCTCAGCGGACAGGGCCTACGAGCAGTACTTC.

This chain uses TRBV7-6 with TRBJ1-1; no reliable D call. V was cut by 5 bases and J by 5 bases, with 24 bases left in between. Looked up from germline, CDR1 is SGHVS and CDR2 is FNYEAQ. This CDR3 has 17 residues. CDR3 loop: CASSLGPMGIIGTEAFF. In nucleotides, the CDR3 is TGTGCCAGCAGCCTCGGCCCCATGGGGATAATCGGGACTGAAGCTTTCTTT.

The chain carries TRBV9 and TRBJ2-7, with D perhaps TRBD1 (7 bases). Germline CDR1 is SGDLS and CDR2 is YYNGEE. V was cut by 4 bases and J by 2 bases, with 16 bases left in between. The CDR3 has 15 amino acids. The DNA of the CDR3 is TGTGCCAGCAGCCCCCGGACAGGACTAACCTACGAGCAGTACTTC. Its protein product is CASSPRTGLTYEQYF.

This clone showed up just once. V usage is TRBV27 and J usage is TRBJ2-2; D remains ambiguous. The CDR3 extends over 11 amino acids. Germline V gene data show CDR1 as MNHEY and CDR2 as SMNVEV (reference sequence). Trimming removed 6 bases from V and 8 bases from J, with 7 bases in between. CDR3: CASRARGELFF. The DNA for the CDR3 is TGTGCCAGCAGGGCCCGGGGGGAGCTGTTTTTT.

The chain uses TRBV5-1 and TRBJ2-7; 11 positions agree with TRBD2. Germline V gene lookup returns CDR1 SGHRS and CDR2 YFSETQ. This CDR3 comprises 17 residues. Germline trimming cut 4 bases from V and 0 bases from J; bases unmatched to any gene: 9. This chain's CDR3 is CASSPGTSGSYSYEQYF. The CDR3 DNA sequence: TGCGCCAGCAGCCCCGGGACTAGCGGTTCTTACTCCTACGAGCAGTACTTC.

The chain combines TRBV7-9 with TRBJ2-3; 10 nucleotides match TRBD2. Trimming took 6 bases from V and 2 from J; bases not matched to a gene: 17. CDR1 is SEHNR, CDR2 FQNEAQ, per germline (reference sequence). The CDR3 totals 19 residues. The CDR3 bases are TGTGCCAGCAGTTCTCCCCCCCTGGGACTAGCGCTTGTCACAGATACGCAGTATTTT. Translation: CASSSPPLGLALVTDTQYF.

This clone was seen only a few times. The sample has other DNA sequences that encode this CDR3 too. V and J are TRBV11-3 and TRBJ2-1, with D uncertain. V lost 1 base, J lost 0 bases, and 7 bases lay in between. From germline, CDR1 is SGHNT and CDR2 YENEEA. CDR3 length equals 15 residues. The CDR3 loop is CASSLGGSSYNEQFF. For the CDR3, the DNA is TGTGCCAGCAGCTTAGGCGGAAGCTCCTACAATGAGCAGTTCTTC.

This clone was recorded only once. The J gene is TRBJ2-4, the V gene TRBV7-2, with D tentatively TRBD1 or TRBD2 (5 bases each). Deletions cut 4 bases from V and 5 bases from J, with 12 bases between. The germline gives CDR1 SGHTA, CDR2 FQGNSA. This CDR3 is 14 amino acids long. CDR3 coding DNA: TGTGCCAGCAGCTATGGGGGATTCCAAAACATTCAGTACTTC. Encoded protein: CASSYGGFQNIQYF.

CDR3 region: CAWRTRDRYNTQYF. In DNA, the CDR3 is TGTGCCTGGAGGACCCGGGACAGATACAATACGCAGTATTTT. This chain uses TRBV30 with TRBJ2-3, with TRBD1 identical over 7 bases. This CDR3 region has 14 residues. The germline V gene encodes CDR1 GTSNPN and CDR2 SVGIG (reference sequence). The trim removed 3 bases at V and 7 bases at J, leaving 10 bases unmatched.

The rearrangement joins TRBV5-4 to TRBJ2-7; 14 bases match TRBD2. Trimming took 4 bases from V and 5 from J; bases not matched to a gene: 2. CDR1 is SGHNT, CDR2 YYREEE, per germline (reference sequence). The CDR3 loop spans 14 amino acids. CDR3: CASSTGLAGDEQYF. The CDR3 DNA is TGTGCCAGCAGCACGGGACTAGCGGGAGACGAGCAGTACTTC.

The table lists this clone with a few counts. V and J are TRBV2 and TRBJ2-7; 13 bases agree with TRBD2. V lost 8 bases, J lost 2 bases, and 3 bases stayed unmatched. The germline V gene has CDR1 SNHLY and CDR2 FYNNEI. The CDR3 loop spans 14 amino acids. The chain's CDR3 is CASLGTSGTYEQYF. As DNA, the CDR3 is TGTGCCAGCCTCGGGACTAGCGGGACCTACGAGCAGTACTTC.

The chain employs TRBV19 and TRBJ1-4, with D perhaps TRBD1 (5 bases). V lost 3 bases and J lost 0, with 11 bases in between. The CDR3 spans 16 residues. Germline CDR1 reads LNHDA; CDR2 reads SQIVND (reference sequence). The CDR3 sequence is CASSIRQIATNEKLFF. CDR3 nucleotides: TGTGCCAGTAGTATCCGACAGATTGCAACTAATGAAAAACTGTTTTTT.

The V call is TRBV27, the J call TRBJ2-5; TRBD2 might be the D (6 bases). Germline V gives CDR1 MNHEY, CDR2 SMNVEV (reference sequence). Trimming took off 5 bases at V and 6 bases at J, with 13 bases between the two ends. The CDR3 is made up of 13 amino acids. The CDR3 is CASSHSREQTQYF. In DNA form, the CDR3 reads TGTGCCAGCAGTCACTCCCGGGAGCAGACCCAGTACTTC.

The rearrangement uses TRBV30 and TRBJ2-4; possible D gene TRBD1, 5 bases. V was trimmed by 0 bases and J by 3 bases, leaving 24 bases between them. This CDR3 region has 19 residues. CDR1 GTSNPN and CDR2 SVGIG come from the germline V gene (reference sequence). The chain's CDR3 is CAWSVVRAVGRRGKNIQYF. The CDR3 bases are TGTGCCTGGAGTGTAGTACGCGCCGTGGGAAGAAGGGGCAAAAACATTCAGTACTTC.